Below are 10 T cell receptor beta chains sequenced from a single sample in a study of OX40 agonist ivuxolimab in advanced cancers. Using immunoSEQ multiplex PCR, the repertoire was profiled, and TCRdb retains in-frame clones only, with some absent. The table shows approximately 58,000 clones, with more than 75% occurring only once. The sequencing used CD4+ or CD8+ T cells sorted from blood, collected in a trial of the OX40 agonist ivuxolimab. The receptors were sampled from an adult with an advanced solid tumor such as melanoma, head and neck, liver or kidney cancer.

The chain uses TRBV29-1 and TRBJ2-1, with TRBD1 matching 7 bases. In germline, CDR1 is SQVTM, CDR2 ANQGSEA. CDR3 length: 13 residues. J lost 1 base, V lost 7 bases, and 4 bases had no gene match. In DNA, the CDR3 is TGCAGCGCTAGGGACAGATCCTACAATGAGCAGTTCTTC. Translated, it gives CSARDRSYNEQFF.

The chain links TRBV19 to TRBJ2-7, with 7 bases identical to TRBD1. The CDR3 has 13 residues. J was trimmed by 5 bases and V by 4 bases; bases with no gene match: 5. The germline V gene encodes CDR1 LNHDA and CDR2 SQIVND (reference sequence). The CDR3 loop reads CASSRAGGNEQYF. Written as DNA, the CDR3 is TGTGCCAGTAGTAGGGCAGGGGGTAACGAGCAGTACTTC.

The CDR3 sequence: CASTRLPWGAGTDTQYF. The CDR3 region has the DNA TGCGCCAGCACCCGATTACCGTGGGGGGCGGGCACAGATACGCAGTATTTT. The V call is TRBV4-3, the J call TRBJ2-3, with D perhaps TRBD1 or TRBD2 (6 bases each). Germline CDR1 LGHNA, CDR2 YSLEER. CDR3 length: 17 residues. Trimming pared 7 bases from V and 1 base from J, leaving 21 bases between.

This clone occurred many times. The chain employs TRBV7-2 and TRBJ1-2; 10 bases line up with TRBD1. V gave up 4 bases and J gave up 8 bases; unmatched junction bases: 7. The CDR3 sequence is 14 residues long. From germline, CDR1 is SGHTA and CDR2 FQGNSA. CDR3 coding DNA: TGTGCCAGCAGCTCCGGGACAGGGGACGGGGGCTACACCTTC. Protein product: CASSSGTGDGGYTF.

CDR3 region: CASSEELEGGYTF. The CDR3 DNA is TGTGCCAGCAGTGAAGAACTAGAGGGGGGCTACACCTTC. This rearrangement joins TRBV2 to TRBJ1-2, with D perhaps TRBD1 (5 bases). The CDR3 covers 13 residues. Between the trimmed V and J ends, which lost 1 base and 8 bases, there was a span of 11 bases. Germline V gene lookup returns CDR1 SNHLY and CDR2 FYNNEI.

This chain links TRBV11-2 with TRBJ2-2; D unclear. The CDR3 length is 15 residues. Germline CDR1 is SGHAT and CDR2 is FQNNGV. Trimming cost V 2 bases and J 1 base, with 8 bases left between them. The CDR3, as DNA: TGTGCCAGCAGCTTAAATCCAGGGAACACCGGGGAGCTGTTTTTT. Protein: CASSLNPGNTGELFF.

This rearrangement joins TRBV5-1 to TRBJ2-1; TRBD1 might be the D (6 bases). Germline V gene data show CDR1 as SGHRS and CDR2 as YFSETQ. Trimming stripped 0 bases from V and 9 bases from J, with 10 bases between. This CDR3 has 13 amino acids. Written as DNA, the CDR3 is TGCGCCAGCAGCTTGGAGCAGGGGTCTGAGCAGTTCTTC. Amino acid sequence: CASSLEQGSEQFF.

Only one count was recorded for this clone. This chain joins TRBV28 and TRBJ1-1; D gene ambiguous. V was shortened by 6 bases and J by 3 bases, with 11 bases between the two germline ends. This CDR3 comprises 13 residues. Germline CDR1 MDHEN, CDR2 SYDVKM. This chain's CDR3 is CASRRVAYTEAFF. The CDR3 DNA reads TGTGCCAGCAGGCGAGTCGCCTACACTGAAGCTTTCTTT.

The chain's CDR3 is CASSQGTSGGGYQETQYF. In nucleotides, the CDR3 is TGTGCCAGCAGCCAAGGGACTAGCGGGGGGGGGTACCAAGAGACCCAGTACTTC. This chain uses TRBV4-2 with TRBJ2-5; 15 bases agree with TRBD2. The germline CDR1 and CDR2 sequences are LGHNA and YNFKEQ. The CDR3 sequence is 18 residues long. With 1 base clipped from V and 0 bases from J, the junction kept 3 bases outside the gene matches.

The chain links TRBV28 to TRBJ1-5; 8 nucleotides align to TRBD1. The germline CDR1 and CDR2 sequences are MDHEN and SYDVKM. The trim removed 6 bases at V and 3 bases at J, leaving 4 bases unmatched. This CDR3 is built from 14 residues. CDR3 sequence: CASREGQANQPQHF. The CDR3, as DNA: TGTGCCAGCAGAGAGGGACAGGCCAATCAGCCCCAGCATTTT.